The rows below give T cell receptor beta chains drawn from one sample of a study of blood T cells in healthy people across ages. TCRdb re-called the 5' RACE reads with MiXCR, one entry per CDR3 protein. The profile covers around 320,000 distinct CDR3 sequences, with less than 30% appearing a single time and over 25% taken by the ten largest. Material for sequencing was blood. The receptors were gathered from a woman aged 70-85 years in good health. The CDR3 runs from the conserved cysteine through the conserved F or W. The D gene is left open where the match is weak. Expanded clones are given a class, and other clones once, few, many or no size at all.

d_gene	v_gene	j_gene	abundance	CDR3aa	CDR3nt
NA	TRBV13	TRBJ1-3	few	CASRTLFSPEENTIYF	TGTGCCAGCAGGACCCTTTTTTCCCCAGAAGAAAACACCATATATTTT
NA	TRBV27	TRBJ2-2	few	CASSLSPRDQNTGELFF	TGTGCCAGCAGTTTATCACCCAGGGACCAGAACACCGGGGAGCTGTTTTTT
NA	TRBV5-5	TRBJ1-1	few	CASSRRTAQNTEAFF	TGTGCCAGCAGTCGAAGGACAGCCCAGAACACTGAAGCTTTCTTT
TRBD1	TRBV28	TRBJ1-4	NA	CASSPQGDEGNEKLFF	TGTGCCAGCAGCCCCCAGGGGGACGAGGGTAATGAAAAACTGTTTTTT
TRBD2	TRBV27	TRBJ2-3	NA	CAIGRASATDTQYF	TGTGCCATCGGGAGGGCCAGTGCCACAGATACGCAGTATTTT
NA	TRBV7-2	TRBJ2-4	NA	CASSSFRGGIAKNIQYF	TGTGCCAGCAGCTCCTTCCGGGGCGGGATAGCCAAAAACATTCAGTACTTC
NA	TRBV5-1	TRBJ2-6	NA	CASSSEQGSSGANVLTF	TGCGCCAGCAGCAGCGAACAGGGATCCTCTGGGGCCAACGTCCTGACTTTC
TRBD1	TRBV29-1	TRBJ2-3	few	CSVRTGGRDTQYF	TGCAGCGTACGGACAGGGGGAAGAGATACGCAGTATTTT
TRBD2	TRBV3-1	TRBJ2-1	few	CASSRLLAGGKNEQFF	TGTGCCAGCAGCCGCCTCCTAGCGGGAGGGAAGAATGAGCAGTTCTTC
NA	TRBV7-6	TRBJ2-2	few	CASSLAPGELFF	TGTGCCAGCAGCTTAGCCCCCGGGGAGCTGTTTTTT